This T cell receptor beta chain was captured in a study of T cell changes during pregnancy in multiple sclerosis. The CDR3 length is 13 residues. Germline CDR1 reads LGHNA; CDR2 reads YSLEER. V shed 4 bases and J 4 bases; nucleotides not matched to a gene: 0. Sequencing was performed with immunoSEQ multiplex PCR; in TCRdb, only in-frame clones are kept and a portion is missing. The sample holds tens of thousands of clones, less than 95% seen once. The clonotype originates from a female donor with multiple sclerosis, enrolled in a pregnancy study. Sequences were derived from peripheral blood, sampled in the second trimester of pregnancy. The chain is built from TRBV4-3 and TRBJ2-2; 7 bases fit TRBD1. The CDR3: CASSRTGTGELFF. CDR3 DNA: TGCGCCAGCAGCCGGACAGGCACCGGGGAGCTGTTTTTT.